This T cell receptor (beta chain) was sequenced during a study of OX40 agonist ivuxolimab in advanced cancers. For the study at large: Subjects had a mean age of about 60 years, with a range of 23 to 79; around 83% were male.

Study results and limitations: Individuals who were partial responders at 0.1-3.0 mg/kg had clonal expansion that ranked among the lowest. Normalized T-cell clonal expansion was also low in a subset of nonresponders. Specificity for antigen went undetermined in the expanded peripheral T cells.

Repertoires were generated with immunoSEQ multiplex PCR, while TCRdb's copy carries only in-frame clones and drops some. The sample lists some 94,000 clones, 92% seen once, with under 4% in the top ten. Comment on this clone: Antigen specificity is unknown.

The junction had 5 bases not matched to a gene; V was cut back by 2 bases and J by 6 bases. CDR1 MNHEY and CDR2 SMNVEV come from the germline V gene (reference sequence). There are 15 residues in the CDR3. The V gene is TRBV27, the J gene TRBJ2-1; 9 bases match TRBD2. The clonotype originates from an adult with an advanced solid tumor such as melanoma, head and neck, liver or kidney cancer. The sample consisted of CD4+ or CD8+ T cells sorted from blood, taken in a trial of the OX40 agonist ivuxolimab. CDR3 region: CASSLGRGGRNEQFF. CDR3 coding DNA: TGTGCCAGCAGTTTAGGGCGGGGGGGCCGCAATGAGCAGTTCTTC.